A selection of T cell receptor beta chains follows, all from one sample in a study of blood T cell repertoires in COVID-19. The repertoire was sequenced with immunoSEQ multiplex PCR; TCRdb's copy has only in-frame clones and lacks some. The profile covers some 25,000 clones, with about 84% appearing a single time and 45% to 55% taken by the ten largest. Source material: peripheral blood. These receptors originate from a man aged 50 or older with active or convalescent COVID-19. Both conserved end residues are part of each CDR3. Size is stated for part of the rows, as once, few or many counts, or as a class when the clone is expanded.

j_gene	v_gene	abundance	CDR3aa
TRBJ2-2	TRBV2	NA	CASSRTTTGELFF
TRBJ1-1	TRBV19	once	CASKLDRFGEAFF
TRBJ2-3	TRBV2	NA	CASSEAGRTDTQYF
TRBJ2-1	TRBV7-3	few	CASSLTWTSGAHNEQFF
TRBJ2-7	TRBV14	NA	CASSLYYGTSSYEQYF
TRBJ2-7	TRBV4-2	NA	CASSHYILAGGPNEQYF
TRBJ2-3	TRBV7-8	few	CASSPRSDTQYF
TRBJ2-5	TRBV4-1	few	CASSQVGGQETQYF
TRBJ2-7	TRBV5-3	NA	CARSPPSPTRLDRGTYEQYF
TRBJ2-1	TRBV30	NA	CAWSQYAAEFF
TRBJ2-7	TRBV19	NA	CASKTQGADYEQYF
TRBJ1-1	TRBV12-3/TRBV12-4	few	CASTRVAAAEAFF
TRBJ1-1	TRBV19	NA	CASSIVSGRNTEAFF
TRBJ2-3	TRBV5-1	NA	CASSFSPTSPRAYDTQYF
TRBJ2-1	TRBV7-3	NA	CASSGRLAGKVF